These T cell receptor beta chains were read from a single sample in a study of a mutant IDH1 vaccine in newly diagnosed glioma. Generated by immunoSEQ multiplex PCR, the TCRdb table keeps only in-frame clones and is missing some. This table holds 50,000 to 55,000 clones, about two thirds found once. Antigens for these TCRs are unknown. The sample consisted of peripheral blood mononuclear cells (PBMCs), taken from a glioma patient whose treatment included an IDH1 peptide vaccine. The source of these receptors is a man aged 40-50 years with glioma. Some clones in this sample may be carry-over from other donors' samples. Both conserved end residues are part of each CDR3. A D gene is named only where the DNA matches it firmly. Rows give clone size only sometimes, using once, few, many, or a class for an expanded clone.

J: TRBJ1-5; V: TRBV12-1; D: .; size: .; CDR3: CASSFMGLTGPLWQPQHF; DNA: TGTGCCAGCAGCTTTATGGGCCTTACCGGGCCCCTGTGGCAGCCCCAGCATTTT
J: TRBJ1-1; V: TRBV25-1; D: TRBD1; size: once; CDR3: CASSVNHRGTEAFF; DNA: TGTGCCAGCAGTGTAAACCACAGGGGCACTGAAGCTTTCTTT
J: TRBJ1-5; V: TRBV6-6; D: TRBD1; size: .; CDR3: CAGGTQGGGQPQHF; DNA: TGTGCCGGGGGGACCCAGGGGGGGGGTCAGCCCCAGCATTTT
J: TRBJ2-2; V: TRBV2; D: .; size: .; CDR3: CASRGRDSRRTGELFF; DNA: TGTGCCAGCAGAGGTCGGGACTCCCGTAGGACCGGGGAGCTGTTTTTT
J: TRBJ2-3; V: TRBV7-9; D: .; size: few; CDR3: CASSPRATDTQYF; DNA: TGTGCCAGCAGCCCCCGGGCCACAGATACGCAGTATTTT
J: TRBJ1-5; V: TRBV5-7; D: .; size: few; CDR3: CASSLPHVGNQPQHF; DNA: TGTGCCAGCAGCTTGCCTCATGTAGGCAATCAGCCCCAGCATTTT
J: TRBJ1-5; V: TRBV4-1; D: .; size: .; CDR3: CASSQDRGRGVRQPQHF; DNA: TGCGCCAGCAGCCAAGATAGGGGAAGGGGGGTGAGGCAGCCCCAGCATTTT
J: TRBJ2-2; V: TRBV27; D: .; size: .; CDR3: CASRGRFPGELFF; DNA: TGTGCCAGCAGGGGCCGTTTCCCCGGGGAGCTGTTTTTT
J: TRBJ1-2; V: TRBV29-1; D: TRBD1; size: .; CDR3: CSVDRGLSNYGYTF; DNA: TGCAGCGTGGACAGGGGGCTTTCTAACTATGGCTACACCTTC
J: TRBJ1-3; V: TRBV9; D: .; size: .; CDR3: CASSSRMGNTIYF; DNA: TGTGCCAGCAGCTCTCGGATGGGAAACACCATATATTTT
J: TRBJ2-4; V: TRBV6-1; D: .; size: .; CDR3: CASSEIAGGFQYF; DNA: TGTGCCAGCAGTGAAATCGCTGGCGGCTTTCAGTACTTC
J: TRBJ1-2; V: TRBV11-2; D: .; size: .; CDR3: CASSSNQGIPYGYTF; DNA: TGTGCCAGCAGCTCAAACCAGGGGATTCCCTATGGCTACACCTTC
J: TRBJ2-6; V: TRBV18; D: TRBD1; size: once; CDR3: CASSQGQGSGANVLTF; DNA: TGTGCCAGCTCACAAGGACAGGGTTCCGGGGCCAACGTCCTGACTTTC
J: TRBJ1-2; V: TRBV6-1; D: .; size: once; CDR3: CASILNYGYTF; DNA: TGTGCCAGCATCCTTAACTATGGCTACACCTTC
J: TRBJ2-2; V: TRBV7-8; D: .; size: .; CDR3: CASSLDWTPGELFF; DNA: TGTGCCAGCAGCTTAGATTGGACCCCCGGGGAGCTGTTTTTT
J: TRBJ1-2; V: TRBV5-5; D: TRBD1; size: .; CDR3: CASRPAGTGGNYGYTF; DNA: TGTGCCAGCAGACCCGCCGGGACAGGCGGAAACTATGGCTACACCTTC
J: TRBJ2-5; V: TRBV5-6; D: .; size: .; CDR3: CASSGLTGWEETQYF; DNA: TGTGCCAGCAGCGGACTAACAGGTTGGGAAGAGACCCAGTACTTC
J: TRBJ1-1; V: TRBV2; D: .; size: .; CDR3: CASSEWVPMNTEAFF; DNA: TGTGCCAGCAGTGAGTGGGTACCTATGAACACTGAAGCTTTCTTT
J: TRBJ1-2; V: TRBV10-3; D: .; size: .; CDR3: CAISERTYGYTF; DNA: TGTGCCATCAGTGAGAGGACTTATGGCTACACCTTC
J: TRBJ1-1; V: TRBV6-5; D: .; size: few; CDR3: CASSSRLNEAFF; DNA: TGTGCCAGCAGTTCGAGACTGAATGAAGCTTTCTTT
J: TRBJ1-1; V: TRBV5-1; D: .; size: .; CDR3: CASSLGTNPEAFF; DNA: TGCGCCAGCAGCTTGGGGACAAATCCTGAAGCTTTCTTT
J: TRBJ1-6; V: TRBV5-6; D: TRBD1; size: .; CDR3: CASSFWTGPSPLHF; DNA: TGTGCCAGCAGCTTCTGGACAGGACCGTCACCCCTCCACTTT
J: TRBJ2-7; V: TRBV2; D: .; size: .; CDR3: CASSAGTSPFYEQYF; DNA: TGTGCCAGCAGTGCCGGGACCTCCCCATTCTACGAGCAGTACTTC